Reported below is one TCR beta chain. Per the study methods: Nucleated cell number was recorded as an estimate derived from reference gene primer amplification. The table came from immunoSEQ multiplex PCR; TCRdb's copy has only in-frame clones and leaves some out. V and J calls and clone size come straight from that table; D and trimming were deduced from the DNA. Seen here are fewer than 300,000 clones, about 89% observed once, and the top ten hold approximately 0.84%. The ends were cut back, 4 bases at V and 12 bases at J, with 13 bases in the middle. The CDR3 has 13 amino acids. Germline loops: CDR1 SGHTA, CDR2 FQGTGA. This sample was taken from a study of blood T cell repertoires in COVID-19. Study summary: Sites across the United States, Italy and Spain contributed samples from acute and convalescent COVID-19. Nucleic acid was either cDNA or gDNA, and it came from T cells, B-cell-depleted T cells, or PBMCs.

The receptor's source is a man aged 25 to 45 with acute or convalescent COVID-19. The sample was peripheral blood. J is TRBJ2-6 and V is TRBV7-3; a weak D match, TRBD2 (6 bases). CDR3 amino acids: CASSSPGTPVLTF. Here the CDR3 DNA reads TGTGCCAGCAGCTCCCCCGGGACTCCCGTCCTGACTTTC.